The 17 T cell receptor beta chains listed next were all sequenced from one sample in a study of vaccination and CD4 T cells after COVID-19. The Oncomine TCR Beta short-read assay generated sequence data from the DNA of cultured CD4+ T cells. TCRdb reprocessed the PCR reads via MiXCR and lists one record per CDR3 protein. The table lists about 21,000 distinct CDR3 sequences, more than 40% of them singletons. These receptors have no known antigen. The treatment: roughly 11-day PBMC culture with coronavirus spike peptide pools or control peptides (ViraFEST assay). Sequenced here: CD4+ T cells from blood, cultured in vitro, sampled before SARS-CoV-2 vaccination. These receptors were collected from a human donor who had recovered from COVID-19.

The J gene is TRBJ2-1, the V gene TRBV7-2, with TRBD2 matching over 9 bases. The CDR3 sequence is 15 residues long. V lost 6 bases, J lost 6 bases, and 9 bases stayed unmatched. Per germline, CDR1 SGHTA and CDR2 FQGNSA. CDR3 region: CASRIASGIVNEQFF. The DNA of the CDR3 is TGTGCCAGCAGGATCGCTAGCGGGATTGTCAATGAGCAGTTCTTC.

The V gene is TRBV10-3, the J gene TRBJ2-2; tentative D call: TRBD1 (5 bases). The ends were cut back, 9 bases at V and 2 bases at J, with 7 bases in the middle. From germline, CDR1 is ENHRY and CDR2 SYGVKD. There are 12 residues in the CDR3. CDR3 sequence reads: CAMGPNTGELFF. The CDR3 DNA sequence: TGTGCCATGGGGCCTAACACCGGGGAGCTGTTTTTT.

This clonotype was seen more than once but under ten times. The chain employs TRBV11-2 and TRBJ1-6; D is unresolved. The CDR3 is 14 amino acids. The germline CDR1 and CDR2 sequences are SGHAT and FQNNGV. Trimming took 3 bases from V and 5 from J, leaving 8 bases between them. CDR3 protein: CASSFSGDNSPLHF. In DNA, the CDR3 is TGTGCCAGCAGCTTCTCGGGAGATAATTCACCCCTCCACTTT.

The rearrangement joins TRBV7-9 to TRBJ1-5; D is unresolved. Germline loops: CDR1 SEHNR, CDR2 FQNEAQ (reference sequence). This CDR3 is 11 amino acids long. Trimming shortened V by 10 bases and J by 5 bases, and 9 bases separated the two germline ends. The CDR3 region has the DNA TGTGCCAACAAAGGGTATCAGCCCCAGCATTTT. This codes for CANKGYQPQHF. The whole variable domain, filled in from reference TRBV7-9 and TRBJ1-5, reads DTGVSQNPRHKITKRGQNVTFRCDPISEHNRLYWYRQTLGQGPEFLTYFQNEAQLEKSRLLSDRFSAERPKGSFSTLEIQRTEQGDSAMYLCANKGYQPQHFGDGTRLSIL.

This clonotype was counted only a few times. The CDR3 coding sequence is TGCAGCGTTGAAAAGGGAAACACTGAAGCTTTCTTT. This gives the protein CSVEKGNTEAFF. The chain uses TRBV29-1 and TRBJ1-1; D is ambiguous. There are 12 residues in the CDR3. The germline CDR1 and CDR2 sequences are SQVTM and ANQGSEA. V lost 2 bases to trimming and J lost 2 bases, with 6 bases between them. The full variable domain, completed using reference TRBV29-1 and TRBJ1-1, is SAVISQKPSRDICQRGTSLTIQCQVDSQVTMMFWYRQQPGQSLTLIATANQGSEATYESGFVIDKFPISRPNLTFSTLTVSNMSPEDSSIYLCSVEKGNTEAFFGQGTRLTVV.

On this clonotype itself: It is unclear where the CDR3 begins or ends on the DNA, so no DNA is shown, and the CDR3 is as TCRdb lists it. The CDR3 loop is CATSRDWGSGNTTYF. V usage is TRBV15 and J usage is TRBJ1-3. Including both end residues, the CDR3 is 15 amino acids long. Germline-derived CDR1 and CDR2 are LNHNV and YYDKDF (reference sequence).

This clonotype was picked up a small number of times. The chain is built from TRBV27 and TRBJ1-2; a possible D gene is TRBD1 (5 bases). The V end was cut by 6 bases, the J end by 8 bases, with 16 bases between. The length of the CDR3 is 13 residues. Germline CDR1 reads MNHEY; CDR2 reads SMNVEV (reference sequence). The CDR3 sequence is CASRQPGTAGYTF. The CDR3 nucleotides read TGTGCCAGCAGACAACCCGGGACCGCCGGCTACACCTTC.

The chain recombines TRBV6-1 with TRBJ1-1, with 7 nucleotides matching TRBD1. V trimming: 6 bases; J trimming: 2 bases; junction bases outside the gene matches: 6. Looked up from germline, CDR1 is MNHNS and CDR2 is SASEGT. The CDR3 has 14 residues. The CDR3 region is CASRQTGRNTEAFF. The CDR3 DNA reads TGTGCCAGCAGACAGACAGGGAGAAACACTGAAGCTTTCTTT.

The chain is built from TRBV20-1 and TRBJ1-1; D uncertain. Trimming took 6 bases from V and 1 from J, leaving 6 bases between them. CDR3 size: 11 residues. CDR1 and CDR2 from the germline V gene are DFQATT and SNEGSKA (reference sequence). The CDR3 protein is CSASPNTEAFF. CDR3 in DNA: TGCAGTGCCTCACCGAACACTGAAGCTTTCTTT.

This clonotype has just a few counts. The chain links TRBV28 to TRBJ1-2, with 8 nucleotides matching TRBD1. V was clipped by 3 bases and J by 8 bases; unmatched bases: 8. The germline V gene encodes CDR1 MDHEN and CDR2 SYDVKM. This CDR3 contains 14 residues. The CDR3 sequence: CASSLGQVEGGYTF. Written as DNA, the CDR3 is TGTGCCAGCAGTTTGGGACAGGTGGAAGGCGGCTACACCTTC.

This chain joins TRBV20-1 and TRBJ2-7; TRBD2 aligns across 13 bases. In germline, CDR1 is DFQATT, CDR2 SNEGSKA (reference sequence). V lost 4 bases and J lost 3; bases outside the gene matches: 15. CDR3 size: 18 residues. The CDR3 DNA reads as TGCAGTGCTACCGACCCGAGACTAGCGGGAGGTCTTCTCTACGAGCAGTACTTC. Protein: CSATDPRLAGGLLYEQYF.

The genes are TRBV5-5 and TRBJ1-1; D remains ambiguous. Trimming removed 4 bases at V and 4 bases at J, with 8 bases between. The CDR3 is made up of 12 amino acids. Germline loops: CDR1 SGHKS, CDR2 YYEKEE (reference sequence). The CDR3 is CASSLESTEAFF. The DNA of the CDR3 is TGTGCCAGCAGCCTCGAGAGCACTGAAGCTTTCTTT.

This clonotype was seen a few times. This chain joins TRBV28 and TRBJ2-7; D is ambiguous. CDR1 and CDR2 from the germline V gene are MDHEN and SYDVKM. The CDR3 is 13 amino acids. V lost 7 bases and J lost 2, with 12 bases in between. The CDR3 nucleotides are TGTGCCAGCATCTCAGCCTCACCCTACGAGCAGTACTTC. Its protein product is CASISASPYEQYF. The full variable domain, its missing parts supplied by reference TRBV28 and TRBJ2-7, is DVKVTQSSRYLVKRTGEKVFLECVQDMDHENMFWYRQDPGLGLRLIYFSYDVKMKEKGDIPEGYSVSREKKERFSLILESASTNQTSMYLCASISASPYEQYFGPGTRLTVT.

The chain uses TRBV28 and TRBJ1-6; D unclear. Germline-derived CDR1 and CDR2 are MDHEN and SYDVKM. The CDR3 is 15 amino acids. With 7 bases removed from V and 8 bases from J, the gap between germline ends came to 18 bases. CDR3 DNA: TGTGCCAGCACCACGGACTCGGGCCTACATTCACCCCTCCACTTT. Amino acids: CASTTDSGLHSPLHF. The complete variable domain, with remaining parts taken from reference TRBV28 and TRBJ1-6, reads DVKVTQSSRYLVKRTGEKVFLECVQDMDHENMFWYRQDPGLGLRLIYFSYDVKMKEKGDIPEGYSVSREKKERFSLILESASTNQTSMYLCASTTDSGLHSPLHFGNGTRLTVT.

CDR3 loop: CASSQTGLEAFF. The CDR3 nucleotides read TGTGCCAGCAGCCAGACAGGGCTTGAAGCTTTCTTT. This chain connects TRBV5-3 to TRBJ1-1; 7 nucleotides align to TRBD1. TRBV5-3 belongs to the ORF category, with a function that is uncertain. V gave up 8 bases and J gave up 7 bases; unmatched junction bases: 8. This CDR3 region has 12 residues.

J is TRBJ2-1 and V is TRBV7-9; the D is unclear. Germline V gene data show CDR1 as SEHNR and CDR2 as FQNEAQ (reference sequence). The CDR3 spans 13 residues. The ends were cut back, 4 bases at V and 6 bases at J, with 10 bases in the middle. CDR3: CASSSPSSNEQFF. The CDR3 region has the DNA TGTGCCAGCAGCTCCCCGAGTAGCAATGAGCAGTTCTTC.

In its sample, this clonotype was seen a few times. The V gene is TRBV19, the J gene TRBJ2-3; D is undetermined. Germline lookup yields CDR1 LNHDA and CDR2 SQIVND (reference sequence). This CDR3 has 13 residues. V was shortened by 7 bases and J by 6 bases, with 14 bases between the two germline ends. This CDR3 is CASNGRRGDTQYF. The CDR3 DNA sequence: TGTGCCAGTAACGGGCGGAGAGGTGATACGCAGTATTTT. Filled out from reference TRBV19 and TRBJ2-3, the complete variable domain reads DGGITQSPKYLFRKEGQNVTLSCEQNLNHDAMYWYRQDPGQGLRLIYYSQIVNDFQKGDIAEGYSVSREKKESFPLTVTSAQKNPTAFYLCASNGRRGDTQYFGPGTRLTVL.